This T cell receptor (beta chain) was recovered during a study of T cell responses to AZD1222 COVID-19 vaccine. Study-level results: The breadth and depth of Spike-specific TCRs increased once two AZD1222 doses had been given. Donors skewed white British and female; clonal diversity was possibly underestimated. At baseline, just five to seven AZD1222 recipients tested seropositive. Variant regions that are unmutated are reportedly the target of nearly half of spike-specific TCRs.

This CDR3 contains 15 residues. Trimming stripped 1 base from V and 5 bases from J, with 11 bases between. CDR1 and CDR2 (germline): MNHEY, SMNVEV (reference sequence). The repertoire was sequenced with immunoSEQ multiplex PCR; TCRdb's copy has only in-frame clones and lacks some. The table shows 160,000 or so clones, with about 90% occurring only once. Note on this clone: Its cognate antigen is unknown.

The specimen was peripheral blood, collected on day 0 of MenACWY control vaccination. The sequence derives from an adult in good health. The chain carries TRBV27 and TRBJ1-4; tentative D call: TRBD1 (6 bases). CDR3 sequence reads: CASSLYGTPNEKLFF. In DNA form, the CDR3 reads TGTGCCAGCAGTTTATACGGGACACCCAATGAAAAACTGTTTTTT.